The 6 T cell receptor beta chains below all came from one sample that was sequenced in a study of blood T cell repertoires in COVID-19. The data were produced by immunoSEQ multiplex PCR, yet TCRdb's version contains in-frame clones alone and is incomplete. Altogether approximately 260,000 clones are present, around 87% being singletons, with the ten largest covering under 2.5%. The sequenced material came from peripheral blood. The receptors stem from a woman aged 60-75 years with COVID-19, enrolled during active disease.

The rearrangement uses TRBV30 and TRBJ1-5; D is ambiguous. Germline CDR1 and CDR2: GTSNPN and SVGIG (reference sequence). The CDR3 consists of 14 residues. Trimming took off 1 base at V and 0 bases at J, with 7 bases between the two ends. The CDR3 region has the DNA TGTGCCTGGAGTGGGGCGTATAGCAATCAGCCCCAGCATTTT. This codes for CAWSGAYSNQPQHF.

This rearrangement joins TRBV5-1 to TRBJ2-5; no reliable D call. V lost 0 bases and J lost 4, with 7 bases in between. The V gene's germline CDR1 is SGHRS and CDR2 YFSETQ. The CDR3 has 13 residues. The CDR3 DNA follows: TGCGCCAGCAGCTTGGTATCCCGAGAGACCCAGTACTTC. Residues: CASSLVSRETQYF.

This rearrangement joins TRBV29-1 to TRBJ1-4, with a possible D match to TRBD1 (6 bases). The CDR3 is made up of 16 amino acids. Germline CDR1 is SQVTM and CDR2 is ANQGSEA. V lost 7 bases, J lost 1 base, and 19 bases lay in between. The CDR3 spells CSGGGGRERTNEKLFF. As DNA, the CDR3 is TGCAGCGGTGGGGGGGGCAGGGAGAGAACTAATGAAAAACTGTTTTTT.

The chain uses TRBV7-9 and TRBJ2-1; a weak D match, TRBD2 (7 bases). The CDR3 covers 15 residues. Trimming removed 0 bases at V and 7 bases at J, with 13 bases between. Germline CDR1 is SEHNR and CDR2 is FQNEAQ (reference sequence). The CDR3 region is CASSLALGGQNEQFF. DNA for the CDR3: TGTGCCAGCAGCTTAGCGCTCGGGGGGCAGAATGAGCAGTTCTTC.

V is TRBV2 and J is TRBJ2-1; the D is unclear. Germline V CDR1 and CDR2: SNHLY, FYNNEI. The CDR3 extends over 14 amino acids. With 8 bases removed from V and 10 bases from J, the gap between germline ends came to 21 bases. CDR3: CASRGRVSASEQFF. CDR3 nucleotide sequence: TGTGCCAGCCGAGGCCGGGTCTCTGCGAGCGAGCAGTTCTTC.

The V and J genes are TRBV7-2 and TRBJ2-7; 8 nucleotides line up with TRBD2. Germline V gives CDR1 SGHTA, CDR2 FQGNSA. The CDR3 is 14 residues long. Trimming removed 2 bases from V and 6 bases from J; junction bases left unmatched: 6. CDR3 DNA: TGTGCCAGCAGCTTACCCAGCGGGGGATTCGAGCAGTACTTC. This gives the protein CASSLPSGGFEQYF.